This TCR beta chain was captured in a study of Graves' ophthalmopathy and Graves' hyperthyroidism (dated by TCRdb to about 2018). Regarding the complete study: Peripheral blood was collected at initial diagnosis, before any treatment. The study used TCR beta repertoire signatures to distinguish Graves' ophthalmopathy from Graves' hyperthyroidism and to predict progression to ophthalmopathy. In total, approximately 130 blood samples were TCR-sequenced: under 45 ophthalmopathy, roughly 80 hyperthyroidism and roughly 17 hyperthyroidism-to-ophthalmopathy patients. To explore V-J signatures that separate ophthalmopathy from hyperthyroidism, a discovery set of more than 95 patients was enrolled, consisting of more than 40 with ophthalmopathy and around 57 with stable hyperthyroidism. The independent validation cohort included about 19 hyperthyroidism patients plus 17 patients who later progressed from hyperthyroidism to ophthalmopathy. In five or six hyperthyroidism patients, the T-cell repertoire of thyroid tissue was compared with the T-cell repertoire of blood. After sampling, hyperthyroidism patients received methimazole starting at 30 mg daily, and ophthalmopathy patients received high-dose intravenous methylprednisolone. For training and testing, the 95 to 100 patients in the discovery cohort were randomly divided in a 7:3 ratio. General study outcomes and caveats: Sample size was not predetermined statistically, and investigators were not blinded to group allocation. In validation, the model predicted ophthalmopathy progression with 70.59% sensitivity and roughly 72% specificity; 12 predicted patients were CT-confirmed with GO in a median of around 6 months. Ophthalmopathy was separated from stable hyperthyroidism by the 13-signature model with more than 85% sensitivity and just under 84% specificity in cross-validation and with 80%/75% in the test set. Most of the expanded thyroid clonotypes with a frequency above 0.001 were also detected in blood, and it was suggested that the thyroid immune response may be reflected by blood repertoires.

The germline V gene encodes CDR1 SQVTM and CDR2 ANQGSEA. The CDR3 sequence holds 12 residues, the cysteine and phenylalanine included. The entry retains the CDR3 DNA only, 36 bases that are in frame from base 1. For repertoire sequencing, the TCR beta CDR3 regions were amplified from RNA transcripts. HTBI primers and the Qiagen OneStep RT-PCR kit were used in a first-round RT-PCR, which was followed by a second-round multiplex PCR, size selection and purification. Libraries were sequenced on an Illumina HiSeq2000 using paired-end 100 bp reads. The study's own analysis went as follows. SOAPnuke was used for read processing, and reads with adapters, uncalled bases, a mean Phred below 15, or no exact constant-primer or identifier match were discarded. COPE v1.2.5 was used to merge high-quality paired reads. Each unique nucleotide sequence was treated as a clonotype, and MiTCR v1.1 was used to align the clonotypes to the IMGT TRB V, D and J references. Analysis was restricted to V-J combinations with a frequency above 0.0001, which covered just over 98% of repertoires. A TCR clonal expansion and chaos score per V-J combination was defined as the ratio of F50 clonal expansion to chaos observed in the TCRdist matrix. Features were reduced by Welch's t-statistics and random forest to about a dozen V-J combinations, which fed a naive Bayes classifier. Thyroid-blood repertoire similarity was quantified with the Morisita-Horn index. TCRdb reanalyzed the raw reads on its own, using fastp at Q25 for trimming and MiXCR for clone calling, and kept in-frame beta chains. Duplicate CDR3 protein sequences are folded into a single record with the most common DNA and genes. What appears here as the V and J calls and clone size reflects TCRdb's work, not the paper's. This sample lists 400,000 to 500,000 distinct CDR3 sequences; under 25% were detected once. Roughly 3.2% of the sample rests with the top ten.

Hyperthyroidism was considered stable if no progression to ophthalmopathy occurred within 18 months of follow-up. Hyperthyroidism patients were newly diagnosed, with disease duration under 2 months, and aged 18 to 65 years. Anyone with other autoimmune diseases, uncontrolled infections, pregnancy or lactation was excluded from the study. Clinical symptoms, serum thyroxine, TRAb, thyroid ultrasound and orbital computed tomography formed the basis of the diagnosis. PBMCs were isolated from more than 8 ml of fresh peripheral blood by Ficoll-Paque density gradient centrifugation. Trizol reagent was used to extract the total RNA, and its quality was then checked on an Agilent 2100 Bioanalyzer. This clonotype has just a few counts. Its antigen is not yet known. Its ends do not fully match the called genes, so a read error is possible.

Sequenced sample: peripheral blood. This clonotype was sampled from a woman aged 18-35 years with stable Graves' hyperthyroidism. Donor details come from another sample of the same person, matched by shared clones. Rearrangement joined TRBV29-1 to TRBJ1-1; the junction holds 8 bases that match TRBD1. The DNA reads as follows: TGCAGCGCCGGACAGGGTACAACTGAAGCCTTCTTT. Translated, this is CSAGQGTTEAFF. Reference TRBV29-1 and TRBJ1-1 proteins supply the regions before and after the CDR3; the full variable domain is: SAVISQKPSRDICQRGTSLTIQCQVDSQVTMMFWYRQQPGQSLTLIATANQGSEATYESGFVIDKFPISRPNLTFSTLTVSNMSPEDSSIYLCSAGQGTTEAFFGQGTRLTVV.